The 4 T cell receptor beta chains below all came from one sample that was sequenced in a study of cytomegalovirus exposure and HLA in healthy donors. The assay was immunoSEQ multiplex PCR, and TCRdb's table has in-frame clones only and misses some. The repertoire includes about 130,000 clones, 70% to 90% of them detected once, and 6.2% sits in the top ten. Source material: PBMCs. These TCRs come from a woman aged 25 to 45 in good health and CMV-seropositive.

This sequence joins TRBV28 and TRBJ2-7; D unclear. CDR3 size: 14 residues. V lost 5 bases, J lost 2 bases, and 13 bases lay in between. The V gene's germline CDR1 is MDHEN and CDR2 SYDVKM. CDR3 coding DNA: TGTGCCAGCAGTGGTGGCACGTATACCTACGAGCAGTACTTC. Translation: CASSGGTYTYEQYF.

J is TRBJ2-1 and V is TRBV11-2; possibly TRBD2 for D (6 bases). Trimming shortened V by 1 base and J by 3 bases, and 16 bases separated the two germline ends. This CDR3 region has 17 residues. The V gene's germline CDR1 is SGHAT and CDR2 FQNNGV. CDR3 in amino acids: CASSLVHAPGVYNEQFF. CDR3 in DNA: TGTGCCAGCAGCTTAGTACATGCTCCGGGAGTCTACAATGAGCAGTTCTTC.

The rearrangement joins TRBV7-3 to TRBJ2-1; TRBD2 matches at 10 bases. V shed 5 bases, J shed 8 bases, and the junction held 9 bases outside the gene matches. Germline CDR1 SGHTA, CDR2 FQGTGA. The CDR3 is made up of 15 amino acids. DNA for the CDR3: TGTGCCAGCAGCACCCTAGCGGGAGTAGCATATGAGCAGTTCTTC. Protein: CASSTLAGVAYEQFF.

This chain connects TRBV7-2 to TRBJ2-5; a weak D match, TRBD2 (5 bases). Germline V gene sequence: CDR1 SGHTA, CDR2 FQGNSA. This CDR3 is built from 13 residues. Between the trimmed V and J ends, which lost 4 bases and 11 bases, there was a span of 17 bases. The CDR3 reads CASSSRNREGQYF. CDR3 DNA sequence: TGTGCCAGCAGCTCTCGGAACCGGGAAGGGCAGTACTTC.